This T cell receptor beta chain originates from a study of T-cell memory formation after mild COVID-19. The V end was cut by 5 bases, the J end by 4 bases, with 14 bases between. Germline CDR1 reads SEHNR; CDR2 reads FQNEAQ (reference sequence). The CDR3 has 14 amino acids. From the 5' RACE reads, TCRdb called clonotypes with MiXCR, one entry per CDR3 protein. The data contain some 290,000 distinct CDR3 sequences, 15% to 20% of them singletons. The chain employs TRBV7-9 and TRBJ1-2; D is unresolved. This sequence originates from a man aged 18 to 30 who had mild COVID-19 (a few samples of this study predate the infection). Cell type and time point are not known. The sequenced sample consisted of PBMCs or a T cell subset sorted from them (not recorded which). Written as DNA, the CDR3 is TGTGCCAGCAGCCCCATCATCGAGACCTATGGCTACACCTTC. It yields the protein CASSPIIETYGYTF.